These 5 T cell receptor beta chains share one sample of origin, sequenced in a study of OX40 agonist ivuxolimab in advanced cancers. The library was built by means of the immunoSEQ multiplex PCR assay. As stored in TCRdb, this immuneACCESS dataset retains in-frame rearrangements with V and J assigned. A fraction of the clones does not appear; measured against another copy, unresolved V genes explain less than half of the discrepancy, and the remainder lacks a known reason. This sample comprises approximately 100,000 clones, around nine tenths of them detected only once. The ten largest clones take up roughly 0.3% of the sample. Here the sequenced sample was CD4+ or CD8+ T cells sorted from blood, taken in a trial of the OX40 agonist ivuxolimab. These receptors originate from an adult with an advanced solid tumor such as melanoma, head and neck, liver or kidney cancer.

DNA for the CDR3: TGTGCCAGCAGCTTAAGTAGATTCTACAATGAGCAGTTCTTC. Its protein is CASSLSRFYNEQFF. The chain couples TRBV7-8 to TRBJ2-1; D gene ambiguous. The CDR3 spans 14 residues. Germline V gene data show CDR1 as SGHVS and CDR2 as FQNEAQ. The V end lost 2 bases, the J end lost 3 bases, and 8 bases lay between the germline ends.

This clone was observed a handful of times. J is TRBJ2-6 and V is TRBV19; D is ambiguous. This CDR3 spans 16 amino acids. V was shortened by 4 bases and J by 1 base, with 11 bases between the two germline ends. The germline V gene has CDR1 LNHDA and CDR2 SQIVND (reference sequence). In DNA, the CDR3 is TGTGCCAGTAGTACCGGCGGTAGGTCTGGGGCCAACGTCCTGACTTTC. This codes for CASSTGGRSGANVLTF.

The chain couples TRBV6-1 to TRBJ2-1, with 9 bases matching TRBD2. Germline V gene data show CDR1 as MNHNS and CDR2 as SASEGT. J lost 7 bases, V lost 1 base, and 11 bases had no gene match. This CDR3 has 17 amino acids. The CDR3: CASSEGVGIAGVNEQFF. The CDR3 DNA reads as TGTGCCAGCAGTGAAGGGGTGGGGATAGCGGGAGTGAATGAGCAGTTCTTC.

This chain connects TRBV7-4 to TRBJ2-1; 15 bases are shared with TRBD2. The junction had 13 bases not matched to a gene; V was cut back by 4 bases and J by 9 bases. This CDR3 has 18 amino acids. The germline V gene has CDR1 SGHVT and CDR2 SQSDAQ. The CDR3 here is CASSSTGLAGGSRPEQFF. The CDR3 coding sequence is TGTGCCAGCAGCTCCACGGGACTAGCGGGAGGCTCCAGACCTGAGCAGTTCTTC.

The chain carries TRBV18 and TRBJ2-2; D gene uncertain. This CDR3 has 14 residues. V gave up 3 bases and J gave up 4 bases, with 9 bases separating them. Germline lookup yields CDR1 KGHSH and CDR2 LQKENI. CDR3 protein: CASSPLAPTGELFF. In DNA form, the CDR3 reads TGTGCCAGCTCACCCCTGGCTCCCACCGGGGAGCTGTTTTTT. The whole variable domain, remainder taken from reference TRBV18 and TRBJ2-2, is NAGVMQNPRHLVRRRGQEARLRCSPMKGHSHVYWYRQLPEEGLKFMVYLQKENIIDESGMPKERFSAEFPKEGPSILRIQQVVRGDSAAYFCASSPLAPTGELFFGEGSRLTVL.